This T cell receptor beta chain was recorded in a study of regulatory T cells in long-lasting Graves disease. Study details: Persistent Graves' disease denoted over 5 years of antithyroid drugs plus positive TSH receptor antibodies. Study-level findings and limits: Researchers examined only peripheral blood and not thyroid tissue.

As for this clonotype: No antigen is known for it.

Arm-PCR of CDR3 regions with iRepertoire HTBI primers generated TCR beta libraries. Each CDR3 protein gets one entry after TCRdb re-called the multiplex PCR reads with MiXCR. The sample lists about 400,000 distinct CDR3 sequences, roughly 20% seen once, with around 21% in the top ten. Documented time point: persistent/refractory GD, antithyroid drugs over 5 years with positive TRAb. PBMC-derived RNA was used for the TCR library. CDR1 is MGHRA and CDR2 is YSYEKL in the germline V gene. Deletions cut 2 bases from V and 7 bases from J, with 12 bases between. CDR3 size: 13 residues. The rearrangement links TRBV4-1 to TRBJ2-7; D perhaps matches TRBD2 (7 bases). Material: peripheral blood mononuclear cells (PBMCs), obtained when the disease was refractory, from a patient treated with antithyroid drugs. The TCR originated in a female donor with Graves disease. CDR3 nucleotide sequence: TGCGCCAGCAGCCAAAGGGGGGGGTGGGAGCAGTACTTC. This codes for CASSQRGGWEQYF.